The source of this T cell receptor (beta chain) is a study of CD4 T cells in relation to SARS-CoV-2 and coronaviruses. Whole-study results and caveats: Monoreactive clones expanded significantly more to SARS-CoV-2 than crossreactive clones did.

About this clone itself: Its matching antigen is unknown.

This CDR3 comprises 16 residues. The V gene end was trimmed by 4 bases and the J gene end by 5 bases; junction bases not matched to a gene: 7. Germline CDR1 reads KGHDR; CDR2 reads SFDVKD. Profiled with immunoSEQ multiplex PCR; TCRdb holds only in-frame clones, not every one. The data show some 46,000 clones, about four fifths seen once. V gene TRBV24-1 combines with J gene TRBJ2-5, with 12 bases matching TRBD1. Material: naive CD4+ T cells from PBMCs, cultured in vitro. Subset noted: naive CD4+ T cells isolated by negative enrichment. The receptor was isolated from an adult with COVID-19. CDR3 sequence (DNA): TGTGCCACCAGTGACCCGGGACAGGGGGCGCGGGAGACCCAGTACTTC. It codes for CATSDPGQGARETQYF.